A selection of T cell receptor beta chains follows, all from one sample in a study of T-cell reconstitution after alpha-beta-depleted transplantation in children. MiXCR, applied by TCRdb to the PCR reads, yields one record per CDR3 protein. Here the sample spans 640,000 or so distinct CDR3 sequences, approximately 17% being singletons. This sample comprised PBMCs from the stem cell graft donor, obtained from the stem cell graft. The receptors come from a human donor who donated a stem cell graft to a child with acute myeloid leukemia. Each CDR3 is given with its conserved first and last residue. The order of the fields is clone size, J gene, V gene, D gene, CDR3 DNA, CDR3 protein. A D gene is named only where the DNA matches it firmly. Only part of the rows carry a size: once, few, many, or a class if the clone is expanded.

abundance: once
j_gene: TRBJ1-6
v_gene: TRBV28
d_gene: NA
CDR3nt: TGTGCCAGCCATAAGTCCTATAATTCACCCCTCCACTTT
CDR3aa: CASHKSYNSPLHF

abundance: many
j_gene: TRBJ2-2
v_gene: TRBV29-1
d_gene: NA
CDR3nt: TGCAGCGTCGGTAGGGGAACCGGGGAGCTGTTTTTT
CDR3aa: CSVGRGTGELFF

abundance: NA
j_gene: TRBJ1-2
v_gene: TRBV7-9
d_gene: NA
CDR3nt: TGTGCCAGCAGCCCAATCTCACGAAACTATGGCTACACCTTC
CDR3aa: CASSPISRNYGYTF

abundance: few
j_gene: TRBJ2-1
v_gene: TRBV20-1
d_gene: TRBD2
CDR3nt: TGCAGTGCTAGAGGGGGACTAGCGGGGCCGAGCTCCTACAATGAGCAGTTCTTC
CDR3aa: CSARGGLAGPSSYNEQFF

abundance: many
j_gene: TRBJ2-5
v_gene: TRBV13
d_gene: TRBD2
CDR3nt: TGTGCCAGCAGCTTACCGGGGGGAGAGACCCAGTACTTC
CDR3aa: CASSLPGGETQYF

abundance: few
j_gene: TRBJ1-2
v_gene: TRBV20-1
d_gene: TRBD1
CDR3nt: TGCAGTGCTAGAGATCCTAGGGGATTAGGGGGCGAATCGAACTATGGCTACACCTTC
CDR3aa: CSARDPRGLGGESNYGYTF

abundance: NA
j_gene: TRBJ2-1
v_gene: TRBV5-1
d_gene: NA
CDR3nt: TGCGCCAGCAGCTTGAGCACCTACAATGAGCAGTTCTTC
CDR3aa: CASSLSTYNEQFF

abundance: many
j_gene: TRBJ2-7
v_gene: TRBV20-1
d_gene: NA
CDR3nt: TGCAGTGCTGCTAAACCGGGACAAGAGTACGAGCAGTACTTC
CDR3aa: CSAAKPGQEYEQYF

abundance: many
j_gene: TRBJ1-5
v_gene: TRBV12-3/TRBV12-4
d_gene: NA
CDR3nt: TGTGCCAGCAGGGTTAGCAATCAGCCCCAGCATTTT
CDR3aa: CASRVSNQPQHF

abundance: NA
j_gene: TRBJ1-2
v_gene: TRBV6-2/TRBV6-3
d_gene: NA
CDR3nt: TGTGCCAGCAGTTACGGCGATCTGGGATCGTATGGCTACACCTTC
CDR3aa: CASSYGDLGSYGYTF

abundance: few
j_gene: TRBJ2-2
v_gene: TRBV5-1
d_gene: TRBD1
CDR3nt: TGCGCCAGCAGCGGGGGACAGGGGGCCACCGGGGAGCTGTTTTTT
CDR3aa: CASSGGQGATGELFF

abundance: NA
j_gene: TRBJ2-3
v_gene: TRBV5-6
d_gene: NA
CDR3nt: TGTGCCAGCAGCTCCGTTGGATCCGTGGCCAACACAGATACGCAGTATTTT
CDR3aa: CASSSVGSVANTDTQYF

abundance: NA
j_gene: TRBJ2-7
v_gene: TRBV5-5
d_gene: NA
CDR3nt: TGTGCCAGCAGACCGATCCGGGACGCAACCGGGAACGAGCAGTACTTC
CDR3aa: CASRPIRDATGNEQYF

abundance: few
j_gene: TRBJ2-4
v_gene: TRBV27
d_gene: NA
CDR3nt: TGTGCCAGCAGTCCTCAGGGGTCCAAAAACATTCAGTACTTC
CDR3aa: CASSPQGSKNIQYF

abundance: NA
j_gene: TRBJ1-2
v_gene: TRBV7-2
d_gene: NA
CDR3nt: TGTGCCAGCAGCTTAGGTTCGGGGAGGGAGAGTTACACCTTC
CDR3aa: CASSLGSGRESYTF

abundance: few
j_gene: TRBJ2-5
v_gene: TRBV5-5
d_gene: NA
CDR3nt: TGTGCCAGCAGCTTGGGTGCGTTTCATCAAGAGACCCAGTACTTC
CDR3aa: CASSLGAFHQETQYF

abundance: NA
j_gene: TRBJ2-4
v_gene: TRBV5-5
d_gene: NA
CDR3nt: TGTGCCAGCAGCACTAACGGCTTTCTAGCCAAAAACATTCAGTACTTC
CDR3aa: CASSTNGFLAKNIQYF

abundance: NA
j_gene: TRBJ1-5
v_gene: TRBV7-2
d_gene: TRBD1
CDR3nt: TGTGCCAGCAGCTTAGCCCTCGGGACAGGGGGCAATCAGCCCCAGCATTTT
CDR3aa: CASSLALGTGGNQPQHF

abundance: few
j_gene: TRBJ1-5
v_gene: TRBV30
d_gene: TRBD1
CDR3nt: TGTGCCTGGAGTCCCTGGACAGGTATGGGCAATCAGCCCCAGCATTTT
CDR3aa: CAWSPWTGMGNQPQHF

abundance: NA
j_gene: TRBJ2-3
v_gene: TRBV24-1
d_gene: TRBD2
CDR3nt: TGTGCCACCAGTGACCAGACTAGCCGCCCTGCAGATACGCAGTATTTT
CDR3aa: CATSDQTSRPADTQYF

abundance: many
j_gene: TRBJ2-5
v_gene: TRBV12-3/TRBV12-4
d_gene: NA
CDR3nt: TGTGCCAGCAGGCCTACAGGGTCACGGGAGACCCAGTACTTC
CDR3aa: CASRPTGSRETQYF

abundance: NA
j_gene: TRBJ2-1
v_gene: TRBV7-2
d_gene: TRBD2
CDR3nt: TGTGCCAGCAAAGGTTTTGTGGGGGGGTTCGATGAGCAGTTCTTC
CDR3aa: CASKGFVGGFDEQFF

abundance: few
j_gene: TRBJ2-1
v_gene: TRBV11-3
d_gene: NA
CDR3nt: TGTGCCAGCAGCTTGCGGGTGGCAACCTACAATGAGCAGTTCTTC
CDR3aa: CASSLRVATYNEQFF

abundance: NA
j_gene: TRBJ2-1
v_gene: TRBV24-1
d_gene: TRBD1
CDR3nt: TGTGCCACCAGTGACGGGGACAGGGGATTGGAGTTCTTC
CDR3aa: CATSDGDRGLEFF

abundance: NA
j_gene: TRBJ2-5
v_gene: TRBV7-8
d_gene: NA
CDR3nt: TGTGCCAGCAGCTCCGCGGCGGGACAAGAGACCCAGTACTTC
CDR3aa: CASSSAAGQETQYF

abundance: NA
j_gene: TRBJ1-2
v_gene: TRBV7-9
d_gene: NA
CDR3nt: TGTGCCAGCAGCCAAAGTCTGCAGGCAACTAACTATGGCTACACCTTC
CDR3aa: CASSQSLQATNYGYTF

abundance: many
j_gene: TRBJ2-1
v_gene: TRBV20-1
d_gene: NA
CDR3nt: TGCAGTGCTAGAGCCCTTAAGACTAGAAACAATGAGCAGTTCTTC
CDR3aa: CSARALKTRNNEQFF

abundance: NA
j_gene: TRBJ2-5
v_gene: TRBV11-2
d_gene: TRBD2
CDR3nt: TGTGCCAGCAGCCATTTTCGGACTAGCGCATCACCAAACCAAGAGACCCAGTACTTC
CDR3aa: CASSHFRTSASPNQETQYF

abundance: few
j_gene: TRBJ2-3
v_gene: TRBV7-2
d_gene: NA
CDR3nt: TGTGCCAGCAGCTTTGGACTTGCAAGCACAGATACGCAGTATTTT
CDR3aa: CASSFGLASTDTQYF

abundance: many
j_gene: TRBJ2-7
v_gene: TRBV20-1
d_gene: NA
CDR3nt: TGCAGTGCTAGACAGGGAGCCCGCGGCGAGCAGTACTTC
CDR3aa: CSARQGARGEQYF

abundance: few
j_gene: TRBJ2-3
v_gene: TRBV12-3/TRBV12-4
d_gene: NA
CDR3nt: TGTGCCAGCAGCACCGGGACCGTCGATACGCAGTATTTT
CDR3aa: CASSTGTVDTQYF

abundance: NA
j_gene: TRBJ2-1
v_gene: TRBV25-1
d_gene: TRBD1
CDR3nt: TGTGCCAGCAGTAAGGGACAGGGGGCATATGAGCAGTTCTTC
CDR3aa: CASSKGQGAYEQFF

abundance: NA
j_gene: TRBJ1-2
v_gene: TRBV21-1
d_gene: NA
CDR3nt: TGTGCCAGCAGCAAAATAAAAGTTGGGACTGGCTACACCTTC
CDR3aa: CASSKIKVGTGYTF

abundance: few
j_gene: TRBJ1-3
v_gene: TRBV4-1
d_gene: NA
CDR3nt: TGCGCCAGCAGCCTCACCGCAGCGCTCTCTGGAAACACCATATATTTT
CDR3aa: CASSLTAALSGNTIYF

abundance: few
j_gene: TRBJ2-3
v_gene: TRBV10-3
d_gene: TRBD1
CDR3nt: TGTGCCATCAGTGAGTCGTGGGTAAGACAGGGTGGCACAGATACGCAGTATTTT
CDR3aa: CAISESWVRQGGTDTQYF

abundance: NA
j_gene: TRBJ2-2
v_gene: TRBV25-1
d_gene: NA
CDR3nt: TGTGCCAGCAGTGAAAAGGGTCGTGAGCTGTTTTTT
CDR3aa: CASSEKGRELFF

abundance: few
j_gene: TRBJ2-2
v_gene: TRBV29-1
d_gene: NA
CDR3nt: TGCAGCGTTGATACTGGGACCACCGGGGAGCTGTTTTTT
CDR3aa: CSVDTGTTGELFF

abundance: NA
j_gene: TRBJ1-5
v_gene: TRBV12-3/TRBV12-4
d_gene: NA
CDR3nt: TGTGCCAGCAGGGTCGGTAGTCGGCCCAATCAGCCCCAGCATTTT
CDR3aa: CASRVGSRPNQPQHF

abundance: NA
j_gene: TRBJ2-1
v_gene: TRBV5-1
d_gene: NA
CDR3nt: TGCGCCAGCAGCTTGACAGGGATAGGCGGTGAGCAGCTCTTC
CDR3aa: CASSLTGIGGEQLF

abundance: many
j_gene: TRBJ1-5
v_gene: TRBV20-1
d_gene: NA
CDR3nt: TGCAGTGCCCCCCCGGAAGGGCTTAGCAATCAGCCCCAGCATTTT
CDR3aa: CSAPPEGLSNQPQHF

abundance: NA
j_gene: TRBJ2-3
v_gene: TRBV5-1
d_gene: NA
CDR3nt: TGCGCCAGCACCCCCGAGCGGAGCACAGATACGCAGTATTTT
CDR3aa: CASTPERSTDTQYF